Sequencing of this TCR beta chain was carried out in a study of T cell responses to AZD1222 COVID-19 vaccine. The wider study: Both about-4-week and about-12-week second-dose recipients were combined. General study results and limits: Vaccine-related CD4 TCRs covered spike, predominating at 160-218 and 743-854. Clonal diversity was possibly underestimated, and the donors were mostly white British, with more females.

In germline, CDR1 is LGHDT, CDR2 YNNKEL (reference sequence). There are 18 residues in the CDR3. V was pared by 6 bases and J by 1 base, with 22 bases between. To note about this clone: Its antigen is unknown.

Some clones are missing from TCRdb's copy, which holds only in-frame ones; the method was immunoSEQ multiplex PCR. Altogether 95,000 to 110,000 clones are present, around 90% being singletons, with the ten largest covering 3.5% to 5%. The gene calls are TRBV3-1 (or the pseudogene TRBV3-2) and TRBJ1-3; D is undetermined. The material was peripheral blood, obtained on day 0 of AZD1222 vaccination. The TCR comes from an adult in good health. In DNA, the CDR3 is TGTGCCAGCAGTGGGTATGTTGGGGAGCTACTTTCTGGAAACACCATATATTTT. It yields the protein CASSGYVGELLSGNTIYF.